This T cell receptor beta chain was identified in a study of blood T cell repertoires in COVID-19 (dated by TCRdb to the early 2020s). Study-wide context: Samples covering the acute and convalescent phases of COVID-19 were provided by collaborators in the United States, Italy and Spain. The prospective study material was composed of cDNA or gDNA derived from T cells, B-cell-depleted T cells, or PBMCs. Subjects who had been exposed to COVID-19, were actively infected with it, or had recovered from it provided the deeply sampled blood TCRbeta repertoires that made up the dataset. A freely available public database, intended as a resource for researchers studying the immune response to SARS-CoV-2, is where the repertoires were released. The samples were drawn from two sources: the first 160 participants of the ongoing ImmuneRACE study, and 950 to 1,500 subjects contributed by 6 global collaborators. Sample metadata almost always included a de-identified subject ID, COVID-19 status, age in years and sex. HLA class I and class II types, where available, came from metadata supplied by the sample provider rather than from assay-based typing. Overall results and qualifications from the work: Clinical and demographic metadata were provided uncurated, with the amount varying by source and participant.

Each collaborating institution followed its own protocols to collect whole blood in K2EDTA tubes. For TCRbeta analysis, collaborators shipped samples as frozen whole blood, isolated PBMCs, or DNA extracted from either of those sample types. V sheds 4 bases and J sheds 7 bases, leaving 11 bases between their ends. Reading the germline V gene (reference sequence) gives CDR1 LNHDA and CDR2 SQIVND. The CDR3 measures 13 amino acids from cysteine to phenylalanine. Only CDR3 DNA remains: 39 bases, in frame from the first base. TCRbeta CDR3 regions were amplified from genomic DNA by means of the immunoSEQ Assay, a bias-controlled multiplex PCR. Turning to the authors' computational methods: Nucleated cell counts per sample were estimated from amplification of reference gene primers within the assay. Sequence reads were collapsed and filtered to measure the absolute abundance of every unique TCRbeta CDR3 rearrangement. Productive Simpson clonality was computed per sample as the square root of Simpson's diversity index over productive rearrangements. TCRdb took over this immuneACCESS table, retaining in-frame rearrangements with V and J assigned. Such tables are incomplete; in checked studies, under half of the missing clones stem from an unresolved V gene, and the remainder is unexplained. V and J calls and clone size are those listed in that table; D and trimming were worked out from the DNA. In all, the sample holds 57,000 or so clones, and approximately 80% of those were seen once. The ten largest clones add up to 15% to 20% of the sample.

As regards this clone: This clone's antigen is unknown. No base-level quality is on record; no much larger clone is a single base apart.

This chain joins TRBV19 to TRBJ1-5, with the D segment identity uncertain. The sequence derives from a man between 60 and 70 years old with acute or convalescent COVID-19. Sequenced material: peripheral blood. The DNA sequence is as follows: TGTGCCAGTAGTAACCCCCCGGGACAGCCCCAGCATTTT. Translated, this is CASSNPPGQPQHF.